Here is one T cell receptor (beta chain) with its context. The data originate from a study of blood T cell repertoires in COVID-19. Across the study: The United States, Italy and Spain supplied acute and convalescent COVID-19 samples. Sample material is recorded as cDNA or gDNA derived from T cells, B-cell-depleted T cells, or PBMCs.

Original processing notes: Amplification from reference gene primers served as the basis for estimated nucleated cell counts. Sequenced by immunoSEQ multiplex PCR; TCRdb stores in-frame clones only, minus some. D and trimming were read from the DNA, whereas the V and J calls and clone size are those reported in that table. The data show around 62,000 clones, around 85% seen once. The CDR3 runs 13 residues. Germline CDR1 LGHDT, CDR2 YNNKEL (reference sequence). J was trimmed by 3 bases and V by 4 bases; bases with no gene match: 2. Sequences were obtained from peripheral blood. The rearrangement links TRBV3-1 (or the pseudogene TRBV3-2) to TRBJ2-7; 8 positions match TRBD2. This receptor was obtained from a man aged 45 to 65 with acute or convalescent COVID-19. CDR3 loop: CASSPGGGYEQYV. DNA for the CDR3: TGTGCCAGCAGCCCCGGGGGGGGCTACGAGCAGTACGTC.